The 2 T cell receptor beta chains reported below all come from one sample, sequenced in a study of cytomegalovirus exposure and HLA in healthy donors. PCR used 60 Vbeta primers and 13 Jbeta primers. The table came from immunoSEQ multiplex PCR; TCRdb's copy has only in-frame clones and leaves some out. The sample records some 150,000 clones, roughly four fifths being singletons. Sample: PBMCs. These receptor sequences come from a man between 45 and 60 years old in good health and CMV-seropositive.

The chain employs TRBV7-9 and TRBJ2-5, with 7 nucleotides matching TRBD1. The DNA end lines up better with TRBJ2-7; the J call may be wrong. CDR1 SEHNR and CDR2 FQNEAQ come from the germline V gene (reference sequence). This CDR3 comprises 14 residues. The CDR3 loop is CASSPDRVPYEQYF. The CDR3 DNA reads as TGTGCCAGCAGCCCCGACAGGGTCCCCTACGAGCAGTACTTC.

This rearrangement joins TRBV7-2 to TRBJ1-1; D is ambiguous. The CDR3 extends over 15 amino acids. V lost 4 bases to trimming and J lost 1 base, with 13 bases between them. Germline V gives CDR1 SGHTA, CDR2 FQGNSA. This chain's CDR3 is CASSYNEATNTEAFF. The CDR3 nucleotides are TGTGCCAGCAGCTACAATGAGGCCACGAACACTGAAGCTTTCTTT.